The clone carrying this T cell receptor (beta chain) has a handful of counts. TCRdb reprocessed the 5' RACE reads with MiXCR, giving one entry per CDR3 protein. The repertoire consists of under 50,000 distinct CDR3 sequences, with about 23% occurring once and the leading ten covering 3.5% to 5%. The data belong to a study of early T cells in non-severe SARS-CoV-2 infection. This CDR3 is built from 15 residues. CDR1 and CDR2 from the germline V gene are MNHNY and SVGAGI (reference sequence). The V segment lost 6 bases and the J segment 3 bases; nucleotides outside the gene matches: 6. The input for sequencing was whole blood, taken at baseline. This sequence was found in an adult who was a healthcare worker with PCR-confirmed SARS-CoV-2 infection or an uninfected control (not recorded which). The chain links TRBV6-6 to TRBJ2-3; 10 nucleotides match TRBD2. CDR3 bases: TGTGCCAGCAGAGGGGCTAGCGGGGGAACAGATACGCAGTATTTT. It yields the protein CASRGASGGTDTQYF.